This T cell receptor beta chain was documented in a study of blood T cell repertoires in COVID-19 (dated by TCRdb to about 2020). Context from the whole study: Collaborator samples came from the United States, Italy and Spain and covered acute and convalescent phases of COVID-19. The material from the prospective study consisted of cDNA or gDNA derived from T cells, B-cell-depleted T cells, or PBMCs. Deeply sampled blood TCRbeta repertoires from subjects exposed to, actively infected with, or recovered from COVID-19 were included in the dataset. The repertoires were released in a freely available public database meant as a resource for research on the immune response to SARS-CoV-2. Samples were obtained from the ongoing ImmuneRACE study (first 160 participants) and from about 1,300 subjects provided by 6 global collaborators. Nearly every sample came with metadata listing a de-identified subject ID, COVID-19 status, age in years and sex. HLA class I and class II types, where available, came from metadata supplied by the sample provider rather than from assay-based typing. Findings and caveats that apply to the study as a whole: How much clinical and demographic metadata was included differed by source and by participant, and the metadata was provided uncurated.

TCRbeta CDR3 regions were amplified from genomic DNA by means of the immunoSEQ Assay, a bias-controlled multiplex PCR. The original pipeline was this. The number of nucleated cells in each sample was estimated from the amplification of reference gene primers within the assay. To quantify the absolute abundance of each unique TCRbeta CDR3 rearrangement, sequence reads were collapsed and filtered. Productive Simpson clonality was computed per sample as the square root of Simpson's diversity index over productive rearrangements. TCRdb provides this immuneACCESS table in a form limited to in-frame rearrangements. Some clones are lacking; in checked studies, under half of them reflect an unresolved V gene, and why the rest are absent is not known. The V and J calls and clone size were taken over from that table, and D and trimming were inferred from the DNA. The sample table lists roughly 200,000 clones, roughly 88% of them with a count of one. Over 15% of the sample is held by the ten biggest clonotypes.

Reading the germline V gene gives CDR1 MNHEY and CDR2 SVGAGI. The CDR3 numbers 11 residues from cysteine through phenylalanine. Kept here is only the CDR3 DNA, which spans 33 bases and is read in frame from base 1. In Seattle, one collaborating source enrolled patients while the infection was active and tracked those patients longitudinally over the course of disease. Whole blood was collected in K2EDTA tubes by collaborating institutions according to the institutions' own protocols. Collaborator samples were shipped for TCRbeta analysis as frozen whole blood, isolated PBMCs, or DNA extracted from either sample type. Of note for this clone: Its binding antigen is unknown. It has no much larger one-base neighbor in the sample; base qualities were not kept.

This clonotype originated in a man aged 45 to 65 with COVID-19, enrolled during active disease. The V and J genes are TRBV6-5 and TRBJ2-3; the D gene cannot be resolved reliably. Sequencing input: peripheral blood. The CDR3 is CATTPLDTQYF. The nucleotide sequence is given as TGTGCGACGACACCCTTAGATACGCAGTATTTT.